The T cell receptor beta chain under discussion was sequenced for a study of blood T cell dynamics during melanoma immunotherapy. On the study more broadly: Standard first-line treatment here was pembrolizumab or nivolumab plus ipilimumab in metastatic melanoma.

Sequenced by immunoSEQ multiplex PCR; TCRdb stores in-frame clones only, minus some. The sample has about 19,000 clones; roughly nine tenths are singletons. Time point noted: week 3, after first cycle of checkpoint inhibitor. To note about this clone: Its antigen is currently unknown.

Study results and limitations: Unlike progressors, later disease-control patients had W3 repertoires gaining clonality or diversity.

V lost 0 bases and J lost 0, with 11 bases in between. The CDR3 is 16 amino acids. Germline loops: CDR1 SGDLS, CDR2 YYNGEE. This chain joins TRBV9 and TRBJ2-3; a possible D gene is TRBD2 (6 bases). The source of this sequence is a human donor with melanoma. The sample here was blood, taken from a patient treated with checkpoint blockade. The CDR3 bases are TGTGCCAGCAGCGTAGGGATAGCGGCTAGCACAGATACGCAGTATTTT. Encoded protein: CASSVGIAASTDTQYF. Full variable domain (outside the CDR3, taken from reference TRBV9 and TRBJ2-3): DSGVTQTPKHLITATGQRVTLRCSPRSGDLSVYWYQQSLDQGLQFLIQYYNGEERAKGNILERFSAQQFPDLHSELNLSSLELGDSALYFCASSVGIAASTDTQYFGPGTRLTVL.